This T cell receptor delta chain was identified during a study of γδ T cells in repeated Plasmodium falciparum infection. Study summary: Age- and gender-matched Australian children served as comparison for malaria-exposed Malian children.

The CDR3 runs to 25 residues. Germline CDR1 is TSESDYY and CDR2 is QEAYKQQN. This clone showed up many times. Its cognate antigen is unknown. This is likely an artifact of a read error, given a far larger clone one base away. This CDR3 is also generated by other DNA sequences in the sample. General study results and limits: Vdelta2-negative gammadelta repertoires appeared less diverse and less shared in Malian than Australian children.

TCRdb reprocessed the multiplex PCR reads using CATT. The data show 75,000 to 95,000 delta-chain clones, approximately 0.92% seen once. Vgamma9/Vdelta2+ and Vdelta2-negative gammadelta T cells were flow-sorted from PBMC for bulk sequencing. The chain carries TRAV38-2/DV8 and TRDJ1, with 12 bases lining up with TRDD3. Here the J gene came from matching the DNA to germline, since TCRdb omits it. The clonotype comes from a pool of human donors (malaria-infected and uninfected, not separated). Material: gamma-delta T cells from blood. The CDR3 sequence is CAYRSVNFVKGDLLGDTGNTDKLIF. The CDR3 DNA reads TGTGCTTACAGGAGCGTTAACTTCGTCAAAGGCGACCTCCTGGGGGATACGGGGAACACCGATAAACTCATCTTT.